These 18 T cell receptor beta chains came from one sample sequenced in a study of ipilimumab plus nivolumab after autologous stem cell transplantation. TCRdb keeps only in-frame clones here, not all; method: immunoSEQ multiplex PCR. The table records approximately 80,000 clones, 83% of them present only once. Sequencing was performed on PBMCs, taken in a trial of ipilimumab plus nivolumab as post-transplant consolidation. The source of these receptors is a male donor with diffuse large B-cell lymphoma.

The rearrangement links TRBV12-5 to TRBJ2-5, with TRBD1 matching over 8 bases. CDR3 length: 15 residues. Trimming at V came to 6 bases and at J to 1 base, leaving 7 bases not matched to a gene. Germline V lookup: CDR1 LGHNT, CDR2 FRNRAP. CDR3 sequence: CASGRTGPIQETQYF. Written as DNA, the CDR3 is TGTGCTAGTGGACGGACAGGGCCCATCCAAGAGACCCAGTACTTC.

The count of this clone is one. The rearrangement uses TRBV9 and TRBJ1-1; D gene ambiguous. Germline CDR1 is SGDLS and CDR2 is YYNGEE. The CDR3 runs to 13 residues. With 0 bases removed from V and 5 bases from J, the gap between germline ends came to 8 bases. Written as DNA, the CDR3 is TGTGCCAGCAGCGTAGCTGAAGAAACTGAAGCTTTCTTT. This translates into CASSVAEETEAFF.

The V gene is TRBV2, the J gene TRBJ2-2, with 8 bases that match TRBD1. The trim removed 6 bases at V and 0 bases at J, leaving 6 bases unmatched. This CDR3 region has 16 residues. Germline assignment: CDR1 SNHLY and CDR2 FYNNEI. CDR3 in DNA: TGTGCCAGCAGCTATGGACAGGGCACGAACACCGGGGAGCTGTTTTTT. Translation: CASSYGQGTNTGELFF. The complete variable domain, with remaining parts taken from reference TRBV2 and TRBJ2-2, reads EPEVTQTPSHQVTQMGQEVILRCVPISNHLYFYWYRQILGQKVEFLVSFYNNEISEKSEIFDDQFSVERPDGSNFTLKIRSTKLEDSAMYFCASSYGQGTNTGELFFGEGSRLTVL.

The CDR3 region has the DNA TGCGCCAGCAGCCAGGGACAGGGGGCGCATTCTGGGGCCAACGTCCTGACTTTC. This codes for CASSQGQGAHSGANVLTF. The chain links TRBV4-1 to TRBJ2-6, with 12 bases aligning to TRBD1. The trim removed 3 bases at V and 1 base at J, leaving 4 bases unmatched. The CDR3 runs to 18 residues. Germline CDR1 is MGHRA and CDR2 is YSYEKL.

This clone was counted a single time. The rearrangement uses TRBV7-9 and TRBJ1-4, with a possible D match to TRBD1 (6 bases). In germline, CDR1 is SEHNR, CDR2 FQNEAQ (reference sequence). The CDR3 runs 12 residues. CDR3 region: CALGGHGEKLFF. CDR3 coding DNA: TGTGCGTTGGGGGGCCACGGTGAAAAACTGTTTTTT. Full variable domain (rest looked up from reference TRBV7-9 and TRBJ1-4): DTGVSQNPRHKITKRGQNVTFRCDPISEHNRLYWYRQTLGQGPEFLTYFQNEAQLEKSRLLSDRFSAERPKGSFSTLEIQRTEQGDSAMYLCALGGHGEKLFFGSGTQLSVL.

The chain carries TRBV9 and TRBJ1-4; D might be TRBD1 (5 bases). The CDR3 length is 14 residues. Trimming cost V 1 base and J 5 bases, with 9 bases left between them. Germline V gene data show CDR1 as SGDLS and CDR2 as YYNGEE. This CDR3 reads CASSVSGNNEKLFF. Written as DNA, the CDR3 is TGTGCCAGCAGCGTATCAGGGAACAATGAAAAACTGTTTTTT.

This chain joins TRBV28 and TRBJ2-2, with unresolved D. The CDR3 length is 15 residues. The germline CDR1 and CDR2 sequences are MDHEN and SYDVKM. V was cut by 5 bases and J by 1 base, with 11 bases left in between. The DNA for the CDR3 is TGTGCCAGCAGTCGGGCATGGCGGAACACCGGGGAGCTGTTTTTT. This encodes CASSRAWRNTGELFF.

This chain uses TRBV19 with TRBJ1-1, with D possibly TRBD1 on 6 matching bases. This CDR3 comprises 15 residues. Germline CDR1 is LNHDA and CDR2 is SQIVND (reference sequence). Trimming removed 0 bases from V and 5 bases from J, with 13 bases in between. The CDR3 protein is CASSIDRSRGTEAFF. The CDR3 nucleotides read TGTGCCAGTAGTATAGACAGGTCGAGGGGGACTGAAGCTTTCTTT.

The chain links TRBV25-1 to TRBJ1-2; D not certain. The V gene's germline CDR1 is MGHDK and CDR2 SYGVNS. Trimming took 2 bases from V and 2 from J, leaving 9 bases between them. This CDR3 has 14 residues. CDR3 sequence: CASSELGMNYGYTF. In DNA form, the CDR3 reads TGTGCCAGCAGTGAACTAGGGATGAACTATGGCTACACCTTC.

The V and J genes are TRBV2 and TRBJ2-7, with no clear D. Germline V CDR1 and CDR2: SNHLY, FYNNEI. Trimming took off 1 base at V and 4 bases at J, with 8 bases between the two ends. This CDR3 contains 13 residues. CDR3 region: CASSEGILYEQYF. The CDR3 DNA reads TGTGCCAGCAGTGAAGGGATCCTATACGAGCAGTACTTC.

The V call is TRBV18, the J call TRBJ1-1; 9 bases map to TRBD1. Germline V gene lookup returns CDR1 KGHSH and CDR2 LQKENI. J lost 8 bases, V lost 3 bases, and 13 bases had no gene match. The CDR3 runs 16 residues. CDR3 bases: TGTGCCAGCTCACCGGGACAGGGTATAGTTAGCATAGAAGCTTTCTTT. Its translation: CASSPGQGIVSIEAFF.

The V gene is TRBV27, the J gene TRBJ2-3; 8 bases match TRBD1. Germline loops: CDR1 MNHEY, CDR2 SMNVEV (reference sequence). The V segment lost 5 bases and the J segment 1 base; nucleotides outside the gene matches: 14. There are 18 residues in the CDR3. CDR3 in amino acids: CASSQRTGWVVGTDTQYF. DNA for the CDR3: TGTGCCAGCAGTCAGAGGACAGGGTGGGTTGTTGGCACAGATACGCAGTATTTT.

The gene calls are TRBV7-2 and TRBJ2-7; D possibly corresponds to TRBD2 (5 bases). The CDR3 contains 14 residues. The V end was cut by 3 bases, the J end by 6 bases, with 15 bases between. Germline CDR1 and CDR2: SGHTA and FQGNSA. CDR3 loop: CASSFRLEGLEQYF. Here the CDR3 DNA reads TGTGCCAGCAGCTTTAGACTCGAGGGCCTCGAGCAGTACTTC.

The V and J genes are TRBV30 and TRBJ1-1, with TRBD1 matching over 7 bases. Germline V CDR1 and CDR2: GTSNPN, SVGIG (reference sequence). Trimming at V came to 4 bases and at J to 1 base, leaving 3 bases not matched to a gene. The CDR3 runs to 13 residues. CDR3 amino acids: CAWTAGGNTEAFF. The CDR3 DNA reads TGTGCCTGGACCGCAGGGGGGAACACTGAAGCTTTCTTT. Full variable domain (outside the CDR3, taken from reference TRBV30 and TRBJ1-1): SQTIHQWPATLVQPVGSPLSLECTVEGTSNPNLYWYRQAAGRGLQLLFYSVGIGQISSEVPQNLSASRPQDRQFILSSKKLLLSDSGFYLCAWTAGGNTEAFFGQGTRLTVV.

The chain carries TRBV5-1 and TRBJ2-1; 8 positions agree with TRBD2. Germline V lookup: CDR1 SGHRS, CDR2 YFSETQ. CDR3 length: 15 amino acids. V lost 4 bases, J lost 3 bases, and 6 bases stayed unmatched. CDR3 sequence reads: CASSPFGTSYNEQFF. In nucleotides, the CDR3 is TGCGCCAGCAGCCCATTCGGGACTAGCTACAATGAGCAGTTCTTC.

The chain carries TRBV9 and TRBJ1-1, with unresolved D. V lost 0 bases and J lost 6, with 12 bases in between. CDR3 length equals 14 residues. Germline V gene lookup returns CDR1 SGDLS and CDR2 YYNGEE. The CDR3 nucleotides are TGTGCCAGCAGCGTAGAGGGCGGGCCAGCTGAAGCTTTCTTT. This translates into CASSVEGGPAEAFF.

This chain uses TRBV5-1 with TRBJ1-1; D is uncertain. The CDR3 is made up of 14 amino acids. V was cut by 4 bases and J by 5 bases, with 15 bases left in between. Germline assignment: CDR1 SGHRS and CDR2 YFSETQ. The CDR3 protein is CASSVNLRGTEAFF. The CDR3 DNA reads as TGCGCCAGCAGCGTGAACCTCCGGGGTACTGAAGCTTTCTTT.

The chain employs TRBV7-3 and TRBJ2-5, with D perhaps TRBD2 (6 bases). The germline CDR1 and CDR2 sequences are SGHTA and FQGTGA. The CDR3 spans 12 residues. Trimming pared 8 bases from V and 4 bases from J, leaving 11 bases between. CDR3 DNA sequence: TGTGCCAGCGGGGGGTCGGGAGAGACCCAGTACTTC. Protein: CASGGSGETQYF.